The clone carrying this TCR beta chain was detected only a few times. The antigen remains unidentified. The data were taken from a study of T cell repertoires in cytomegalovirus infection. TCRdb fed the reads into MiXCR, producing one record per CDR3 protein. The repertoire holds approximately 990,000 distinct CDR3 sequences, with approximately 33% as singletons. Germline V gives CDR1 DFQATT, CDR2 SNEGSKA (reference sequence). CDR3 length: 14 residues. The V gene end was trimmed by 0 bases and the J gene end by 3 bases; junction bases not matched to a gene: 3. The chain carries TRBV20-1 and TRBJ2-3; 7 positions match TRBD2. The TCR was taken from a human donor in good health (CMV status not recorded). Some clones in this sample may be carry-over from other donors' samples. The sample was cultured CD8+ T cells from PBMCs, taken from culture after CMV antigen stimulation. CDR3 nucleotides: TGCAGTGCTAGAGATCTGGGGGGGACAGATACGCAGTATTTT. This codes for CSARDLGGTDTQYF.